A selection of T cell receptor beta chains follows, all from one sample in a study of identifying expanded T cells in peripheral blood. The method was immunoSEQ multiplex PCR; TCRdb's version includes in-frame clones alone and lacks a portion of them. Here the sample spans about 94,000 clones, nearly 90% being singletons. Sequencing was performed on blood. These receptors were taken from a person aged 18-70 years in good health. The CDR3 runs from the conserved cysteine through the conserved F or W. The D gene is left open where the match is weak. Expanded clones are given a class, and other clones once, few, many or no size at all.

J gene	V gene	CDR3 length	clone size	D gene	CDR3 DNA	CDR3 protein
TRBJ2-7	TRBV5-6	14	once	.	TGTGCCAGCAGCTTGACGGACGTATCCTACGAGCAGTACTTC	CASSLTDVSYEQYF
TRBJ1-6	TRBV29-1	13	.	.	TGCAGCGTTGGTTTGGGTTTGGATTCACCCCTCCACTTT	CSVGLGLDSPLHF
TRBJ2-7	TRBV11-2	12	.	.	TGTGCCAGCAGCTTAGACGGCTACGAGCAGTACTTC	CASSLDGYEQYF
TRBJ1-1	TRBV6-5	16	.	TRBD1	TGTGCCAGCAGTTACAGGACAGGGGCGAGTTTGGCTGAAGCTTTCTTT	CASSYRTGASLAEAFF
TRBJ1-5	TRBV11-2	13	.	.	TGTGCCAGCAGCTTAGATCTCAATCAGCCCCAGCATTTT	CASSLDLNQPQHF
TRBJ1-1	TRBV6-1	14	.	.	TGTGCCAGCAGTGATGGGCAACTGAACACTGAAGCTTTCTTT	CASSDGQLNTEAFF
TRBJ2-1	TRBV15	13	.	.	TGTGCCACCAGCCCAAGGACTAAGAGTGAGCAGTTCTTC	CATSPRTKSEQFF
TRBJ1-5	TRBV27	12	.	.	TGTGCCAGCAGTTTCCGAAATCAGCCCCAGCATTTT	CASSFRNQPQHF
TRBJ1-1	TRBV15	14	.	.	TGTGCCACCAGCAGGGACGCCGGACTGTTTGAAGCTTTCTTT	CATSRDAGLFEAFF
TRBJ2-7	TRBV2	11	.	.	TGTGCCAGCAGTGAGGTGGGGGAGCAGTACTTC	CASSEVGEQYF
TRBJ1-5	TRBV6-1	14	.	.	TGTGCCAGCACCGAAGGGACAAGCAATCAGCCCCAGCATTTT	CASTEGTSNQPQHF
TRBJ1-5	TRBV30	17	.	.	TGTGCCTGGAGCCGGGCGGGGTTCGCGGCGAGCAATCAGCCCCAGCATTTT	CAWSRAGFAASNQPQHF
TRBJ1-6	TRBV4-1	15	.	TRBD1	TGCGCCAGCAGCCTTGCCGGGACAGATAATTCACCCCTCCACTTT	CASSLAGTDNSPLHF
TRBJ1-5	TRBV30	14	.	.	TGTGCCTGGAGTAATGGGGTTAGCGCTCAGCCCCAGCATTTT	CAWSNGVSAQPQHF